Listed below are T cell receptor beta chains from one sample, sequenced in a study of control samples from healthy donors and cancer patients. Here immunoSEQ multiplex PCR was the method, and the copy in TCRdb shows in-frame clones only, minus some. The table shows some 150,000 clones, with around 91% occurring only once. The sequencing input was blood. Receptors originate from a woman aged 25 to 39 in good health. Both conserved end residues are part of each CDR3. A D gene is named only where the DNA matches it firmly. Clone size appears in some rows only: once, few, many, or a class for an expanded clone.

CDR3nt	CDR3aa	v_gene	j_gene	abundance	d_gene
TGTGCCACCAGCATCCGGGACAGCACTGAAGCTTTCTTT	CATSIRDSTEAFF	TRBV15	TRBJ1-1	once	TRBD1
TGTGCCAGCAGCGTAGAAGGGAACACTGAAGCTTTCTTT	CASSVEGNTEAFF	TRBV9	TRBJ1-1	NA	NA
TGCGCCAGCAGACGACTAGCGGGGGGGACCCAAGAGACCCAGTACTTC	CASRRLAGGTQETQYF	TRBV5-1	TRBJ2-5	once	TRBD2
TGTGCCAGCAGCTTAGGGACCCTCGAGCAGTACTTC	CASSLGTLEQYF	TRBV7-2	TRBJ2-7	NA	NA
TGTGCCAGCAGCCTTCTTGGACAGGCCAACTATGGCTACACCTTC	CASSLLGQANYGYTF	TRBV3-1/TRBV3-2	TRBJ1-2	NA	TRBD1
TGTGCCAGCAGCGGAGGGACTAACTATGGCTACACCTTC	CASSGGTNYGYTF	TRBV7-9	TRBJ1-2	NA	NA
TGTGCCAGCAGCCAGTACGGGCCGAACACTGAAGCTTTCTTT	CASSQYGPNTEAFF	TRBV14	TRBJ1-1	few	NA
TGTGCCAGCAGCCCAGGGGCGGGAACTAATGAAAAACTGTTTTTT	CASSPGAGTNEKLFF	TRBV6-4	TRBJ1-4	NA	NA
TGTGCCAGCTCCAAACTGTTTTTT	CASSKLFF	TRBV18	TRBJ1-4	NA	NA
TGTGCCATCAGTGAGTCGGGGGAGACAGATACGCAGTATTTT	CAISESGETDTQYF	TRBV10-3	TRBJ2-3	NA	NA
TGCGCCAGCAGTGAGGGGCATACTGAAGCTTTCTTT	CASSEGHTEAFF	TRBV10-1	TRBJ1-1	NA	NA
TGTGCCAGCAGCTGGGCTGGGGGGCAAGGTCAGCCCCAGCATTTT	CASSWAGGQGQPQHF	TRBV7-2	TRBJ1-5	few	NA
TGTGCCAGCAGTGAAGGCAGGTATTATAGCAATCAGCCCCAGCATTTT	CASSEGRYYSNQPQHF	TRBV2	TRBJ1-5	NA	NA
TGTGCCAGCAGCTTGACTAGCGGGGAGAACAATGAGCAGTTCTTC	CASSLTSGENNEQFF	TRBV7-9	TRBJ2-1	NA	TRBD2
TGTGCCAGCCTAAGGGGGCTAGCGGACAATGAGCAGTTCTTC	CASLRGLADNEQFF	TRBV6-5	TRBJ2-1	NA	NA
TGTGCCAGCAGTTCCGACAGGGCTTCGGCCAACGTCCTGACTTTC	CASSSDRASANVLTF	TRBV6-7	TRBJ2-6	NA	TRBD1
TGTGCCAGCAGTTACGGAACAGGGGGCGGTAATGAAAAACTGTTTTTT	CASSYGTGGGNEKLFF	TRBV6-5	TRBJ1-4	NA	TRBD1
TGTGCCAGCAGCGCCCCGGGGGTCAACACCGGGGAGCTGTTTTTT	CASSAPGVNTGELFF	TRBV9	TRBJ2-2	once	NA